The text below deals with one T cell receptor beta chain. These data originate in a study of OX40 agonist ivuxolimab in advanced cancers. Germline values: CDR1 SGHDN, CDR2 FVKESK. The CDR3 totals 13 residues. V was trimmed by 4 bases and J by 4 bases, leaving 10 bases between them. The table came from immunoSEQ multiplex PCR; TCRdb's copy has only in-frame clones and leaves some out. This table has about 72,000 clones, 81% appearing once. The chain combines TRBV14 with TRBJ2-5; D not resolved. The sample here was CD4+ or CD8+ T cells sorted from blood, taken in a trial of the OX40 agonist ivuxolimab. This TCR derives from an adult with an advanced solid tumor such as melanoma, head and neck, liver or kidney cancer. The chain's CDR3 is CASSPGLAETQYF. DNA for the CDR3: TGTGCCAGCAGCCCAGGATTGGCAGAGACCCAGTACTTC.